The T cell receptor (beta chain) described here comes from a study of blood T cell repertoires in COVID-19. Original processing notes: Reference gene primer amplification yielded estimated nucleated cell counts. Clones were sequenced by immunoSEQ multiplex PCR, and TCRdb holds only the in-frame ones, with some missing. From that table come the V and J calls and clone size; the DNA was used to work out D and trimming. The profile shows roughly 130,000 clones, around 88% of them singletons. This CDR3 spans 16 amino acids. In germline, CDR1 is LNHDA, CDR2 SQIVND (reference sequence). V dropped 7 bases and J dropped 1 base, with 18 bases sitting between them. In terms of age and location, participants ranged from about 18 to 95 years and lived in roughly 22 US areas. Allocation to cohorts depended on clinical history reported by the participants.

The gene calls are TRBV19 and TRBJ2-3, with a tentative D call TRBD1 (6 bases). The sequencing input was PBMCs or T cells enriched from blood (not recorded which). This receptor was obtained from a woman aged 50 to 60 who had recovered from COVID-19. CDR3 sequence reads: CASTPTGDTRTDTQYF. Written as DNA, the CDR3 is TGTGCCAGTACCCCGACCGGGGACACCCGCACAGATACGCAGTATTTT. The full variable domain, completed using reference TRBV19 and TRBJ2-3, is DGGITQSPKYLFRKEGQNVTLSCEQNLNHDAMYWYRQDPGQGLRLIYYSQIVNDFQKGDIAEGYSVSREKKESFPLTVTSAQKNPTAFYLCASTPTGDTRTDTQYFGPGTRLTVL.